This TCR beta chain appears in the sequencing data of a study of CD8 T cells in Susac syndrome. With random hexamers, reverse transcription was performed on about 0.45 to 1 ug of RNA. An immunoSEQ multiplex PCR generated amplified TCR beta CDR3 products spanning 54 Vbeta and 13 Jbeta. TCRdb reanalysed the immunoSEQ multiplex PCR reads using MiXCR and keeps one entry per CDR3 protein. There are roughly 120,000 distinct CDR3 sequences in the sample; 90% to 95% occur only once, and about 0.087% lies in the top ten. Sequenced sample: CD4+ T cells from PBMCs. This receptor was taken from a human donor with multiple sclerosis.

The CDR3 nucleotides are TGTGCCAGCAGCCAAGTCACCGCACATGAGCAGTTCTTC. Encoded protein: CASSQVTAHEQFF. V gene TRBV14 combines with J gene TRBJ2-1; D unresolved. The CDR3 totals 13 residues. Germline loops: CDR1 SGHDN, CDR2 FVKESK. Trimming stripped 1 base from V and 8 bases from J, with 9 bases between.